Given below is one T cell receptor beta chain in context. Vbeta (60) and Jbeta (13) primers were used in the PCR. Data came from immunoSEQ multiplex PCR; TCRdb stores just in-frame clones and leaves some out. Among about 120,000 clones listed, about 80% were seen once. These data originate in a study of cytomegalovirus exposure and HLA in healthy donors. This CDR3 is built from 13 residues. With V trimmed by 3 bases and J by 5 bases, 3 bases remained unmatched. Germline V gene sequence: CDR1 MNHEY, CDR2 SVGAGI. Sequences were obtained from PBMCs. This chain connects TRBV6-5 to TRBJ2-7, with 8 bases that match TRBD1. This receptor was obtained from a woman in her 30s in good health and CMV-seropositive. The CDR3 sequence: CASSYQTGDEQYF. CDR3 coding DNA: TGTGCCAGCAGTTATCAGACAGGGGACGAGCAGTACTTC.